The next 7 T cell receptor beta chains were all read from a single sample in a study of tumour-infiltrating T cells in Burkitt lymphoma. Sequencing used immunoSEQ multiplex PCR; TCRdb keeps in-frame clones, though not all of them. The sample has some 5,900 clones, 16% seen once. Sequenced material: tumor tissue. These receptor sequences come from a human donor with diffuse large B-cell lymphoma.

This chain joins TRBV11-2 and TRBJ2-1; D is unclear. Germline loops: CDR1 SGHAT, CDR2 FQNNGV. Trimming removed 1 base at V and 10 bases at J, with 8 bases between. The CDR3 spans 12 residues. The chain's CDR3 is CASSLVPREQFF. CDR3 sequence (DNA): TGTGCCAGCAGCTTAGTTCCCCGAGAGCAGTTCTTC.

This clone was detected only a few times. The V gene is TRBV9, the J gene TRBJ1-1; TRBD1 matches 7 bases. Trimming took 4 bases from V and 0 from J; bases not matched to a gene: 18. The CDR3 totals 19 residues. CDR1 is SGDLS, CDR2 YYNGEE, per germline. The CDR3 sequence: CASSPRRGRRTGVNTEAFF. In DNA form, the CDR3 reads TGTGCCAGCAGCCCCCGGCGGGGTCGGAGGACAGGAGTGAACACTGAAGCTTTCTTT. Drawing the rest from reference TRBV9 and TRBJ1-1, the complete variable domain is DSGVTQTPKHLITATGQRVTLRCSPRSGDLSVYWYQQSLDQGLQFLIQYYNGEERAKGNILERFSAQQFPDLHSELNLSSLELGDSALYFCASSPRRGRRTGVNTEAFFGQGTRLTVV.

The chain has TRBV21-1 and TRBJ2-2; TRBD2 is the table's D call, not checked against the DNA. TRBV21-1 is a known pseudogene. The CDR3 covers 12 residues. Here the CDR3 reads CASFLRCGELFF. CDR3 nucleotides: TGTGCCAGCTTCCTTCGTTGCGGGGAGCTGTTTTTT.

The chain uses TRBV9 and TRBJ2-5; 8 bases agree with TRBD1. The germline V gene has CDR1 SGDLS and CDR2 YYNGEE. With V trimmed by 4 bases and J by 5 bases, 10 bases remained unmatched. The CDR3 spans 15 residues. CDR3 region: CASSPSPGGKETQYF. As DNA, the CDR3 is TGTGCCAGCAGCCCCTCTCCAGGGGGCAAGGAGACCCAGTACTTC.

V gene TRBV11-2 combines with J gene TRBJ2-4; no firm D call. Looked up from germline, CDR1 is SGHAT and CDR2 is FQNNGV. Trimming stripped 5 bases from V and 6 bases from J, with 5 bases between. The CDR3 loop spans 11 amino acids. The CDR3 sequence is CASSTRNIQYF. DNA for the CDR3: TGTGCCAGCAGCACAAGAAACATTCAGTACTTC.

This clone has just a few counts. The V call is TRBV9, the J call TRBJ1-4; D call uncertain. Trimming left V 3 bases short and J 1 base short, with 7 bases between. This CDR3 contains 14 residues. Germline values: CDR1 SGDLS, CDR2 YYNGEE. The CDR3 coding sequence is TGTGCCAGCAGCGAGGGCGGAACTAATGAAAAACTGTTTTTT. Amino acids: CASSEGGTNEKLFF. Variable domain in full (rest from reference TRBV9 and TRBJ1-4): DSGVTQTPKHLITATGQRVTLRCSPRSGDLSVYWYQQSLDQGLQFLIQYYNGEERAKGNILERFSAQQFPDLHSELNLSSLELGDSALYFCASSEGGTNEKLFFGSGTQLSVL.

This clone was seen more than once but under ten times. This chain uses TRBV27 with TRBJ2-1, with D possibly being TRBD1 (6 bases). CDR3 length equals 14 residues. Per germline, CDR1 MNHEY and CDR2 SMNVEV (reference sequence). The ends were cut back, 11 bases at V and 0 bases at J, with 14 bases in the middle. The CDR3 loop is CASSRGSSYNEQFF. The CDR3 region has the DNA TGTGCCTCGAGCAGGGGTAGCTCCTACAATGAGCAGTTCTTC.